The 15 T cell receptor beta chains below were found in one sample sequenced in a study of blood T cell repertoires in COVID-19 (TCRdb year 2020). Library preparation was by the immunoSEQ multiplex PCR assay. TCRdb carries this immuneACCESS record with in-frame sequences only. Its versions omit some clonotypes, under half of them owing to an unresolved V gene in the studies checked, with the rest unexplained. The sample data list 370,000 or so clones, and roughly 77% of these were observed just once. The ten largest account for more than 0.85% of the sample. Material for sequencing was peripheral blood. These receptors were collected from a human donor with acute or convalescent COVID-19. The donor label of this sample is uncertain.

The CDR3 reads CASSVDPGVRGEQFF. In DNA form, the CDR3 reads TGTGCCAGCAGCGTAGATCCGGGAGTCCGCGGGGAGCAGTTCTTC. This sequence joins TRBV9 and TRBJ2-1, with D perhaps matching TRBD2 (6 bases). The CDR3 runs 15 residues. The V gene lost 0 bases and the J gene lost 10 bases, with 17 bases spanning the gap. Germline V gene lookup returns CDR1 SGDLS and CDR2 YYNGEE.

The V and J genes are TRBV28 and TRBJ1-5, with TRBD1 matching 8 bases. The V and J ends lost 2 bases and 5 bases, in that order; junction bases with no gene match: 2. Per the germline V gene, CDR1 is MDHEN and CDR2 is SYDVKM. CDR3 length equals 14 residues. The CDR3 spells CASSLAGGYQPQHF. The CDR3 nucleotides are TGTGCCAGCAGTTTAGCAGGGGGCTATCAGCCCCAGCATTTT.

The chain is built from TRBV5-8 and TRBJ2-1; a weak D match, TRBD2 (6 bases). Deletions cut 1 base from V and 6 bases from J, with 17 bases between. The CDR3 spans 16 residues. Germline CDR1 SGHTS, CDR2 YDEGEE. The CDR3 DNA reads as TGTGCCAGCAGCTTGAGGAAGGCGGGATGGGGCAATGAGCAGTTCTTC. This codes for CASSLRKAGWGNEQFF. The entire variable domain, with the rest obtained from reference TRBV5-8 and TRBJ2-1, is as follows: EAGVTQSPTHLIKTRGQQATLRCSPISGHTSVYWYQQALGLGLQFLLWYDEGEERNRGNFPPRFSGRQFPNYSSELNVNALELEDSALYLCASSLRKAGWGNEQFFGPGTRLTVL.

As regards this clone: The junction and the germline gene differ at one end; a read error may be behind it. V is TRBV6-1 and J is TRBJ2-1, with D unclear. CDR1 is MNHNS and CDR2 is SASEGT in the germline V gene. This CDR3 contains 14 residues. The CDR3 protein is CASSEQASYDEQFF. CDR3 DNA sequence: TGTGCCAGCAGTGAACAGGCAAGCTACGATGAGCAGTTCTTC.

The chain uses TRBV10-3 and TRBJ2-7, with TRBD1 matching over 7 bases. This CDR3 region has 12 residues. J gave up 2 bases and V 10 bases, and 5 bases lay outside the gene matches. Germline V gene data show CDR1 as ENHRY and CDR2 as SYGVKD. The CDR3 DNA is TGTGCCAGCCAGGGGGTAACCTACGAGCAGTACTTC. It is translated as CASQGVTYEQYF.

This clone has a handful of counts. CDR3 DNA: TGCGCCAGCAGCCACGGACAGGGGCTAGGCACTGAAGCTTTCTTT. This encodes CASSHGQGLGTEAFF. This rearrangement joins TRBV5-1 to TRBJ1-1; 9 bases agree with TRBD1. V lost 4 bases to trimming and J lost 4 bases; unmatched junction nucleotides: 8. Germline values: CDR1 SGHRS, CDR2 YFSETQ. CDR3 length equals 15 residues.

The chain carries TRBV11-2 and TRBJ1-5; D is uncertain. CDR1 is SGHAT and CDR2 is FQNNGV in the germline V gene. The CDR3 sequence is 15 residues long. V lost 0 bases and J 4 bases, leaving 10 bases between the germline ends. As DNA, the CDR3 is TGTGCCAGCAGCTTAGATTCGGGGTTTAATCAGCCCCAGCATTTT. Translating it yields CASSLDSGFNQPQHF.

The chain combines TRBV5-5 with TRBJ1-3; TRBD1 matches 7 bases. The length of the CDR3 is 15 residues. Germline CDR1 reads SGHKS; CDR2 reads YYEKEE (reference sequence). V lost 4 bases, J lost 3 bases, and 7 bases stayed unmatched. The CDR3 is CASSQRQGDGNTIYF. The DNA of the CDR3 is TGTGCCAGCAGCCAAAGACAGGGTGATGGAAACACCATATATTTT.

The J gene is TRBJ1-1, the V gene TRBV19; 7 bases match TRBD1. V gave up 6 bases and J gave up 4 bases; unmatched junction bases: 8. Germline-derived CDR1 and CDR2 are LNHDA and SQIVND (reference sequence). The CDR3 totals 14 residues. CDR3 DNA: TGTGCCAGTAGCCGACAGGGTTTGACCACTGAAGCTTTCTTT. Its translation is CASSRQGLTTEAFF.

The CDR3 sequence: CASSAQGGTGDTQYF. CDR3 coding DNA: TGTGCCAGCAGTGCCCAGGGGGGAACGGGAGATACGCAGTATTTT. This rearrangement joins TRBV6-4 to TRBJ2-3; a weak D match, TRBD1 (7 bases). Trimming left V 4 bases short and J 5 bases short, with 16 bases between. CDR1 and CDR2 (germline): MRHNA, SNTAGT. The CDR3 has 15 amino acids.

The chain has TRBV19 and TRBJ2-1; 10 bases fit TRBD2. V dropped 5 bases and J dropped 0; count of bases not matched to a gene: 10. Germline V gives CDR1 LNHDA, CDR2 SQIVND (reference sequence). This CDR3 is built from 18 residues. Written as DNA, the CDR3 is TGTGCCAGTAGTTTAACTAGCGGGGCCTTGAGCTCCTACAATGAGCAGTTCTTC. Translating gives CASSLTSGALSSYNEQFF.

Of note for this clone: The junction differs from germline at one of its ends, possibly a read error. The sample carries other DNA sequences with the same CDR3. The chain recombines TRBV9 with TRBJ2-3, with D perhaps TRBD2 (5 bases). The CDR3 is 15 amino acids. From germline, CDR1 is SGDLS and CDR2 YYNGEE. CDR3 DNA: TGCGCCAGCAGCGCGTGGACTTCGTACACAGATACGCAGTATTTT. Its protein is CASSAWTSYTDTQYF.

This chain links TRBV5-5 with TRBJ2-5; 13 bases line up with TRBD2. Germline V gene sequence: CDR1 SGHKS, CDR2 YYEKEE (reference sequence). V shed 4 bases and J 7 bases; nucleotides not matched to a gene: 13. The CDR3 length is 17 residues. Here the CDR3 reads CASSPGLAGAKGGTQYF. The DNA for the CDR3 is TGTGCCAGCAGCCCAGGACTAGCGGGGGCAAAAGGGGGGACCCAGTACTTC.

The chain carries TRBV28 and TRBJ2-7; a possible D gene is TRBD2 (5 bases). CDR3 size: 14 residues. V lost 5 bases and J 7 bases, leaving 18 bases between the germline ends. CDR1 is MDHEN, CDR2 SYDVKM, per germline. This CDR3 reads CASSPWAQTGEQYF. CDR3 nucleotide sequence: TGTGCCAGCAGTCCATGGGCGCAGACGGGGGAGCAGTACTTC.

This chain links TRBV4-1 with TRBJ2-7; weak D call: TRBD2 (6 bases). The V end lost 3 bases, the J end lost 2 bases, and 14 bases lay between the germline ends. Germline CDR1 is MGHRA and CDR2 is YSYEKL. The CDR3 contains 15 residues. The CDR3 here is CASSQGEAFPYEQYF. CDR3 nucleotide sequence: TGCGCCAGCAGCCAGGGGGAGGCGTTTCCCTACGAGCAGTACTTC.